Many counts were recorded for the clone carrying this T cell receptor beta chain. Gene-specific TRAV and TRBV primers were used for first-strand cDNA, covering alpha and beta chains. Amplification of TCRs used a constant-region primer and V-primer adapter for around 19 PCR cycles. TCRdb redid the calling of the reads with MiXCR, one entry per CDR3 protein. The sample holds approximately 90,000 distinct CDR3 sequences, roughly a sixth seen once. The CDR3 loop spans 15 amino acids. V was pared by 1 base and J by 5 bases, with 12 bases between. Germline V gene lookup returns CDR1 SGHAT and CDR2 FQNNGV. This sample stems from a study of low-dose radiotherapy and immunotherapy resistance in tumors. At the level of the study: Radiation delivery to Cohort 1 consisted of 0.5 Gy per fraction every 2 weeks, summing to 6.5 Gy.

Time point specified: before trial treatment. This receptor was taken from a male donor with prostate cancer. The V call is TRBV11-2, the J call TRBJ1-5; the D gene is possibly TRBD1 (6 bases). The material was PBMCs, obtained before treatment. CDR3 loop: CASSLGTEVDQPQHF. DNA for the CDR3: TGTGCCAGCAGCTTAGGGACAGAAGTCGATCAGCCCCAGCATTTT.